The 5 T cell receptor beta chains given below trace back to one sample, sequenced in a study of yellow fever vaccine responses in identical twins. TCRdb re-called the RT-PCR reads with MiXCR, one entry per CDR3 protein. This table has under 20,000 distinct CDR3 sequences, approximately 70% appearing once. The sample here was T cells from blood (PBMCs), unsorted or a sorted subset (not recorded which), taken before or after yellow fever vaccination (not recorded which). These receptors came from a woman aged 18-29 years who received the yellow fever vaccine.

The chain combines TRBV11-1 with TRBJ2-3, with D hard to call. Germline CDR1 reads SGHAT; CDR2 reads FQDESV (reference sequence). Trimming stripped 1 base from V and 2 bases from J, with 16 bases between. The CDR3 covers 17 residues. CDR3 protein: CASSLEGMTPSTDTQYF. CDR3 nucleotides: TGTGCCAGCAGCTTAGAGGGAATGACACCTTCCACAGATACGCAGTATTTT. Supplemented by reference TRBV11-1 and TRBJ2-3, the full variable domain reads EAEVAQSPRYKITEKSQAVAFWCDPISGHATLYWYRQILGQGPELLVQFQDESVVDDSQLPKDRFSAERLKGVDSTLKIQPAELGDSAMYLCASSLEGMTPSTDTQYFGPGTRLTVL.

This clonotype was counted only a few times. The chain carries TRBV4-1 and TRBJ2-5; D is unresolved. The CDR3 spans 14 residues. Trimming removed 3 bases from V and 1 base from J, with 9 bases in between. From germline, CDR1 is MGHRA and CDR2 YSYEKL. The CDR3 sequence is CASSQNEVQETQYF. DNA for the CDR3: TGCGCCAGCAGCCAGAACGAGGTCCAAGAGACCCAGTACTTC.

There are a few counts of this clonotype. The chain links TRBV2 to TRBJ2-7; no reliable D call. The CDR3 is 12 residues long. Trimming pared 1 base from V and 6 bases from J, leaving 7 bases between. From germline, CDR1 is SNHLY and CDR2 FYNNEI. CDR3 loop: CASSEERVEQYF. The CDR3 DNA sequence: TGTGCCAGCAGTGAAGAACGGGTCGAGCAGTACTTC.

This clonotype was seen a few times. The chain links TRBV18 to TRBJ1-5, with D perhaps matching TRBD1 (6 bases). Germline values: CDR1 KGHSH, CDR2 LQKENI. CDR3 length: 14 amino acids. V was cut by 3 bases and J by 7 bases, with 13 bases left in between. CDR3 DNA: TGTGCCAGCTCACCTCAGGGGCAGGGACAGCCCCAGCATTTT. This translates into CASSPQGQGQPQHF. Based on the CDR3 plus reference TRBV18 and TRBJ1-5, the full variable domain is NAGVMQNPRHLVRRRGQEARLRCSPMKGHSHVYWYRQLPEEGLKFMVYLQKENIIDESGMPKERFSAEFPKEGPSILRIQQVVRGDSAAYFCASSPQGQGQPQHFGDGTRLSIL.

This clonotype was observed a handful of times. This chain uses TRBV29-1 with TRBJ1-2; 9 nucleotides line up with TRBD1. V lost 4 bases, J lost 8 bases, and 2 bases stayed unmatched. CDR1 and CDR2 (germline): SQVTM, ANQGSEA. This CDR3 has 11 residues. CDR3: CSVGTGVGYTF. Written as DNA, the CDR3 is TGCAGCGTTGGGACAGGGGTGGGCTACACCTTC.